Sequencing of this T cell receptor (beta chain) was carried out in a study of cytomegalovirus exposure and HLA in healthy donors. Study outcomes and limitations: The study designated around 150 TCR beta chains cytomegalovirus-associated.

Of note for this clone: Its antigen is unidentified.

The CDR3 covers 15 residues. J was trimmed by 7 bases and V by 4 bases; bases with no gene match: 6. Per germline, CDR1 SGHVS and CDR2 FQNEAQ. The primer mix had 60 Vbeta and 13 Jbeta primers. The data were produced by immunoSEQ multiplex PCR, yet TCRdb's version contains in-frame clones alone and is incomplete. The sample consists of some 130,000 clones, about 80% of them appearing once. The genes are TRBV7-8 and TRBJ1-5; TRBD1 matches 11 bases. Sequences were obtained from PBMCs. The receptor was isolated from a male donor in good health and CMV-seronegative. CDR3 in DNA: TGTGCCAGCAGCTCCGGGACAGGGGGATACCAGCCCCAGCATTTT. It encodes CASSSGTGGYQPQHF. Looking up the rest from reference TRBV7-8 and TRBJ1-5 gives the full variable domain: GAGVSQSPRYKVAKRGQDVALRCDPISGHVSLFWYQQALGQGPEFLTYFQNEAQLDKSGLPSDRFFAERPEGSVSTLKIQRTQQEDSAVYLCASSSGTGGYQPQHFGDGTRLSIL.